The entry below describes one T cell receptor (beta chain). Patients from Seattle were sampled longitudinally, starting during active infection. The record originates from a study of blood T cell repertoires in COVID-19. The wider study: The United States, Italy and Spain were the sources of the acute and convalescent COVID-19 samples. The cDNA or gDNA used as material had been derived from T cells, B-cell-depleted T cells, or PBMCs.

The germline V and J ends were trimmed by 1 base and 4 bases, with 16 bases remaining between them. CDR3 length: 16 residues. Looked up from germline, CDR1 is LGHDT and CDR2 is YNNKEL (reference sequence). Per the study methods: Amplification of reference gene primers provided the estimated nucleated cell counts. Produced via immunoSEQ multiplex PCR; TCRdb's table is partial and in-frame only. V, J and clone size are those of that table, while D and trimming were read from the DNA. Here the sample spans 250,000 or so clones, approximately 86% being singletons. Specimen: peripheral blood. The chain joins TRBV3-1 (or the pseudogene TRBV3-2) to TRBJ1-2; no definite D call. The TCR sequence derives from a woman in her fifties or sixties with COVID-19, enrolled during active disease. The DNA of the CDR3 is TGTGCCAGCAGCCAAGGCCCCACGGGGTCGGGCTATGGCTACACCTTC. It encodes CASSQGPTGSGYGYTF.